The next 28 T cell receptor beta chains were all read from a single sample in a study of vaccination and CD4 T cells after COVID-19. Regarding treatment: roughly 11-day PBMC culture with coronavirus spike peptide pools or control peptides (ViraFEST assay). Which antigens these TCRs recognize remains unknown. Sequenced with the Oncomine TCR Beta short-read assay was DNA taken from cultured CD4+ T cells. TCRdb used MiXCR to reprocess the PCR reads, holding one entry per CDR3 protein. The repertoire holds over 10,000 distinct CDR3 sequences, with 45% to 60% as singletons. The sequencing sample was made of CD4+ T cells from blood, cultured in vitro. The receptors here all came from a human donor who had recovered from COVID-19.

This chain links TRBV30 with TRBJ2-3, with 13 bases lining up with TRBD2. Germline V gene lookup returns CDR1 GTSNPN and CDR2 SVGIG (reference sequence). V was clipped by 2 bases and J by 2 bases; unmatched bases: 10. CDR3 length: 18 residues. The CDR3 protein is CAWSPGLAGVKSTDTQYF. The CDR3 DNA reads as TGTGCCTGGAGTCCAGGACTAGCGGGAGTCAAATCCACAGATACGCAGTATTTT.

The genes are TRBV7-2 and TRBJ2-5; the match to TRBD2 covers 10 bases. Germline V CDR1 and CDR2: SGHTA, FQGNSA. J was trimmed by 5 bases and V by 5 bases; bases with no gene match: 14. The CDR3 covers 17 residues. CDR3 DNA: TGTGCCAGCAGCCCACCTAGCCTAGCGGGAGCGGGGGAGACCCAGTACTTC. It specifies CASSPPSLAGAGETQYF.

The chain has TRBV4-3 and TRBJ1-2; 9 nucleotides match TRBD1. CDR3 size: 15 residues. The V segment lost 4 bases and the J segment 4 bases; nucleotides outside the gene matches: 7. Germline values: CDR1 LGHNA, CDR2 YSLEER. This chain's CDR3 is CASSPGTGRVYGYTF. CDR3 DNA: TGCGCCAGCAGCCCCGGGACAGGGAGGGTCTATGGCTACACCTTC.

The chain has TRBV12-3 or TRBV12-4 and TRBJ1-2, with D perhaps matching TRBD1 (6 bases). Between the trimmed V and J ends, which lost 6 bases and 7 bases, there was a span of 12 bases. The CDR3 sequence is 12 residues long. The CDR3 protein is CASSLQGPGYTF. CDR3 coding DNA: TGTGCCAGCAGCCTACAGGGTCCTGGCTACACCTTC.

The chain employs TRBV2 and TRBJ1-6, with unresolved D. Deletions cut 6 bases from V and 6 bases from J, with 12 bases between. The CDR3 runs to 14 residues. Germline V gives CDR1 SNHLY, CDR2 FYNNEI. This CDR3 reads CASSGRNGNSPLHF. Here the CDR3 DNA reads TGTGCCAGCAGCGGGAGAAACGGTAATTCACCCCTCCACTTT.

V gene TRBV6-1 combines with J gene TRBJ2-3; 11 bases align to TRBD2. This CDR3 comprises 18 residues. The germline V gene has CDR1 MNHNS and CDR2 SASEGT. The V gene end was trimmed by 6 bases and the J gene end by 4 bases; junction bases not matched to a gene: 15. The DNA for the CDR3 is TGTGCCAGCAGACCCGGGACTAGCGGTCCCCGGCGGTCAGATACGCAGTATTTT. It codes for CASRPGTSGPRRSDTQYF.

The chain is built from TRBV6-1 and TRBJ2-5; 9 bases fit TRBD2. V lost 6 bases and J lost 3; bases outside the gene matches: 17. The CDR3 runs to 18 residues. Looked up from germline, CDR1 is MNHNS and CDR2 is SASEGT. In DNA form, the CDR3 reads TGTGCCAGCAGCCCCTACGGACTAGCGAGGGGGGCAAAAGAGACCCAGTACTTC. Translation gives CASSPYGLARGAKETQYF.

The chain joins TRBV7-2 to TRBJ2-5; 11 bases are shared with TRBD2. The CDR3 is 15 residues long. The V gene's germline CDR1 is SGHTA and CDR2 FQGNSA. J gave up 5 bases and V 5 bases, and 7 bases lay outside the gene matches. The CDR3 DNA follows: TGTGCCAGCAGCCCCTTAGCGGGGGGGCCGGAGACCCAGTACTTC. Protein sequence: CASSPLAGGPETQYF.

This clonotype is deemed medium-sized. The rearrangement uses TRBV19 and TRBJ1-1; D remains unclear. The germline V and J ends were trimmed by 7 bases and 5 bases, with 14 bases remaining between them. This CDR3 is built from 13 residues. The germline gives CDR1 LNHDA, CDR2 SQIVND (reference sequence). The CDR3 bases are TGTGCCAGTACCCCAAGCGTTAGGACTGAAGCTTTCTTT. Its translation: CASTPSVRTEAFF.

In nucleotides, the CDR3 is TGTGCCAGCAGCTATCGGGGGTCAGATACGCAGTATTTT. Translated: CASSYRGSDTQYF. The V gene is TRBV7-9, the J gene TRBJ2-3, with D possibly being TRBD2 (6 bases). The V and J ends lost 4 bases and 4 bases respectively, with 9 bases between them. CDR1 is SEHNR, CDR2 FQNEAQ, per germline (reference sequence). This CDR3 is 13 amino acids long. Full variable domain (rest looked up from reference TRBV7-9 and TRBJ2-3): DTGVSQNPRHKITKRGQNVTFRCDPISEHNRLYWYRQTLGQGPEFLTYFQNEAQLEKSRLLSDRFSAERPKGSFSTLEIQRTEQGDSAMYLCASSYRGSDTQYFGPGTRLTVL.

The chain is built from TRBV7-3 and TRBJ1-6; tentatively, D is TRBD1 (5 bases). The V end lost 2 bases, the J end lost 7 bases, and 12 bases lay between the germline ends. This CDR3 is 15 amino acids long. Germline V gene sequence: CDR1 SGHTA, CDR2 FQGTGA. The CDR3 DNA follows: TGTGCCAGCAGCTTACAGGGCAGGGAAAATTCACCCCTCCACTTT. This codes for CASSLQGRENSPLHF. Variable domain in full (rest from reference TRBV7-3 and TRBJ1-6): GAGVSQTPSNKVTEKGKYVELRCDPISGHTALYWYRQSLGQGPEFLIYFQGTGAADDSGLPNDRFFAVRPEGSVSTLKIQRTERGDSAVYLCASSLQGRENSPLHFGNGTRLTVT.

The rearrangement links TRBV4-1 to TRBJ1-4; the D is unclear. V was shortened by 3 bases and J by 11 bases, with 16 bases between the two germline ends. Germline CDR1 reads MGHRA; CDR2 reads YSYEKL. The CDR3 has 14 residues. DNA of the CDR3: TGCGCCAGCAGCCAGGCCGGTCTGAAAGGGAAACTGTTTTTT. Translation: CASSQAGLKGKLFF.

CDR3 DNA sequence: TGTGCCAGCAGCTTTAATCCGGGGCTTGAAGCTTTCTTT. Translating it yields CASSFNPGLEAFF. The V gene is TRBV7-2, the J gene TRBJ1-1, with D perhaps matching TRBD1 (5 bases). V was shortened by 3 bases and J by 7 bases, with 12 bases between the two germline ends. The CDR3 contains 13 residues. Germline loops: CDR1 SGHTA, CDR2 FQGNSA.

In its sample, this clonotype is medium-sized. The chain recombines TRBV12-3 or TRBV12-4 with TRBJ1-5, with D perhaps matching TRBD1 (6 bases). The CDR3 is made up of 17 amino acids. V was pared by 7 bases and J by 7 bases, with 26 bases between. CDR3 DNA: TGTGCCAGCACCATCATCTCAACACAGGGAAGAGTGCAGCCCCAGCATTTT. This translates into CASTIISTQGRVQPQHF.

V gene TRBV21-1 combines with J gene TRBJ2-7; the D call in the table, TRBD1, was not verified against the DNA. TRBV21-1 is termed a pseudogene. The CDR3 contains 15 residues. CDR3 amino acids: CASSPPGTDSYEQYF. In nucleotides, the CDR3 is TGTGCCAGCAGCCCTCCCGGGACAGACTCCTACGAGCAGTACTTC.

This clonotype was detected only a few times. This chain uses TRBV24-1 with TRBJ2-1; 13 bases map to TRBD2. CDR1 is KGHDR and CDR2 is SFDVKD in the germline V gene. CDR3 length equals 16 residues. The ends lost 4 bases at V and 6 bases at J; junction bases unmatched: 5. CDR3 DNA: TGTGCCACCAGTGACTCGACTAGCGGGAGGATCAATGAGCAGTTCTTC. It specifies CATSDSTSGRINEQFF.

A few counts support this clonotype. V is TRBV7-2 and J is TRBJ1-5; perhaps TRBD1 as D (6 bases). Trimming left V 5 bases short and J 1 base short, with 12 bases between. The CDR3 consists of 15 residues. Per the germline V gene, CDR1 is SGHTA and CDR2 is FQGNSA. The CDR3 protein is CASSHEGTSNQPQHF. The CDR3 nucleotides are TGTGCCAGCAGCCACGAGGGGACAAGCAATCAGCCCCAGCATTTT.

This clonotype was seen once. The chain is built from TRBV4-1 and TRBJ2-7; D tentatively reads TRBD1 or TRBD2 (7 bases each). Germline loops: CDR1 MGHRA, CDR2 YSYEKL. This CDR3 has 14 amino acids. The V end was cut by 1 base, the J end by 6 bases, with 13 bases between. CDR3 amino acids: CASSQVTGEGEQYF. The CDR3 DNA reads as TGCGCCAGCAGCCAAGTAACAGGGGAGGGCGAGCAGTACTTC.

This chain's CDR3 is CASSRGLAGPLEQYF. CDR3 in DNA: TGTGCCAGCAGCAGGGGACTAGCGGGCCCCCTCGAGCAGTACTTC. This chain uses TRBV21-1 with TRBJ2-7; the table's D gene call, TRBD2, was not cross checked with the DNA. TRBV21-1 is reported as a pseudogene. The CDR3 length is 15 residues.

This chain links TRBV30 with TRBJ2-1, with D perhaps matching TRBD2 (7 bases). The CDR3 is 15 amino acids. Germline loops: CDR1 GTSNPN, CDR2 SVGIG (reference sequence). V was trimmed by 0 bases and J by 5 bases, leaving 14 bases between them. This chain's CDR3 is CAWSVRLGGDNEQFF. CDR3 in DNA: TGTGCCTGGAGTGTACGATTAGGGGGGGACAATGAGCAGTTCTTC. Combining the CDR3 with reference TRBV30 and TRBJ2-1 gives the whole variable domain SQTIHQWPATLVQPVGSPLSLECTVEGTSNPNLYWYRQAAGRGLQLLFYSVGIGQISSEVPQNLSASRPQDRQFILSSKKLLLSDSGFYLCAWSVRLGGDNEQFFGPGTRLTVL.

This clonotype was seen only once. V usage is TRBV20-1 and J usage is TRBJ2-4; D may correspond to TRBD1 or TRBD2 (7 bases each). V lost 6 bases and J lost 6, with 18 bases in between. The CDR3 length is 14 residues. Germline CDR1 reads DFQATT; CDR2 reads SNEGSKA (reference sequence). The DNA for the CDR3 is TGCAGTGCACCTCCTACAGGGGAGGGAAACATTCAGTACTTC. This codes for CSAPPTGEGNIQYF.

This clonotype is a singleton in its sample. The chain has TRBV19 and TRBJ2-7; 7 bases fit TRBD1. The CDR3 runs to 16 residues. The germline V gene has CDR1 LNHDA and CDR2 SQIVND (reference sequence). The V and J ends lost 1 base and 0 bases, in that order; junction bases with no gene match: 6. The CDR3 protein is CASSIAGTVSSYEQYF. DNA of the CDR3: TGTGCCAGTAGTATAGCCGGGACAGTAAGCTCCTACGAGCAGTACTTC.

The chain has TRBV6-2 or TRBV6-3 and TRBJ2-5; 7 bases are a match to TRBD2. Germline V CDR1 and CDR2: MNHEY, SVGEGT. J gave up 3 bases and V 10 bases, and 8 bases lay outside the gene matches. The CDR3 length is 13 residues. The CDR3 reads CANRLAQKETQYF. In DNA, the CDR3 is TGTGCCAACCGACTAGCCCAGAAAGAGACCCAGTACTTC.

This chain connects TRBV20-1 to TRBJ2-7; TRBD2 is a possible D gene (5 bases). CDR3 size: 14 residues. Germline V lookup: CDR1 DFQATT, CDR2 SNEGSKA (reference sequence). The V end was cut by 0 bases, the J end by 5 bases, with 14 bases between. This CDR3 is CSARERGLGNEQYF. CDR3 DNA: TGCAGTGCTAGAGAACGCGGGTTGGGCAACGAGCAGTACTTC.

V and J are TRBV7-3 and TRBJ2-3, with a tentative D call TRBD2 (5 bases). This CDR3 region has 13 residues. Trimming removed 4 bases at V and 2 bases at J, with 7 bases between. Germline lookup yields CDR1 SGHTA and CDR2 FQGTGA. CDR3 protein: CASSSRVTDTQYF. The CDR3, as DNA: TGTGCCAGCAGCTCGCGGGTCACAGATACGCAGTATTTT. Looking up the rest from reference TRBV7-3 and TRBJ2-3 gives the full variable domain: GAGVSQTPSNKVTEKGKYVELRCDPISGHTALYWYRQSLGQGPEFLIYFQGTGAADDSGLPNDRFFAVRPEGSVSTLKIQRTERGDSAVYLCASSSRVTDTQYFGPGTRLTVL.

A few counts support this clonotype. V usage is TRBV28 and J usage is TRBJ2-5; D unresolved. Germline CDR1 MDHEN, CDR2 SYDVKM. The CDR3 spans 12 residues. V was trimmed by 6 bases and J by 5 bases, leaving 10 bases between them. The CDR3 here is CASRSGPETQYF. CDR3 DNA: TGTGCCAGCAGATCGGGTCCGGAGACCCAGTACTTC.

This clonotype was counted between two and nine times. This rearrangement joins TRBV7-2 to TRBJ2-3, with TRBD2 matching 9 bases. CDR3 length equals 18 residues. V was pared by 2 bases and J by 0 bases, with 9 bases of the junction left unmatched. Germline CDR1 and CDR2: SGHTA and FQGNSA. CDR3 nucleotides: TGTGCCAGCAGCTTAAATACGGCGGGAGGGATTAGCACAGATACGCAGTATTTT. This sequence encodes CASSLNTAGGISTDTQYF.

The rearrangement links TRBV20-1 to TRBJ2-5, with no clear D. V gave up 7 bases and J gave up 1 base, with 10 bases separating them. Germline CDR1 DFQATT, CDR2 SNEGSKA (reference sequence). The length of the CDR3 is 12 residues. CDR3 residues: CSVSVGQETQYF. The CDR3 region has the DNA TGCAGTGTGTCTGTGGGCCAAGAGACCCAGTACTTC.